This T cell receptor (beta chain) was sequenced for a study of early stage breast cancer tumors. Broader study findings: Most shared enriched TCRB sequences were commonly generated ones.

The method was immunoSEQ multiplex PCR; TCRdb's version includes in-frame clones alone and lacks a portion of them. The table has about 9,000 clones, 71% seen once. The V end lost 1 base, the J end lost 2 bases, and 15 bases lay between the germline ends. Germline V gene sequence: CDR1 KGHSH, CDR2 LQKENI. CDR3 length: 17 residues. Remarks on this clone: Its antigen remains unidentified.

Material: normal breast tissue next to the tumor. The gene calls are TRBV18 and TRBJ1-5, with D possibly matching TRBD1 (5 bases). This receptor was taken from a person in their sixties with breast cancer. The CDR3 DNA is TGTGCCAGCTCACCACGGTTTGGGGGGGAAGGCAATCAGCCCCAGCATTTT. Translated, it gives CASSPRFGGEGNQPQHF.